This passage covers 6 T cell receptor beta chains from one sample sequenced in a study of blood T cell repertoires in COVID-19. Clones were read by immunoSEQ multiplex PCR, and TCRdb kept only the in-frame ones, dropping some. The table lists about 150,000 clones, more than 80% of them singletons. Sample: peripheral blood. The receptors shown here come from a woman in her thirties or forties with acute or convalescent COVID-19.

CDR3 region: CASRGPYNEQFF. CDR3 sequence (DNA): TGTGCCAGCAGGGGGCCCTACAATGAGCAGTTCTTC. This chain uses TRBV6-4 with TRBJ2-1, with a weak D call TRBD1 (5 bases). The germline gives CDR1 MRHNA, CDR2 SNTAGT. The CDR3 covers 12 residues. Between the trimmed V and J ends, which lost 6 bases and 2 bases, there was a span of 5 bases.

The J gene is TRBJ1-4, the V gene TRBV6-5, with D perhaps matching TRBD1 (5 bases). CDR3 length equals 15 residues. V was clipped by 0 bases and J by 10 bases, with 15 bases between them. CDR1 MNHEY and CDR2 SVGAGI come from the germline V gene. The CDR3 nucleotides are TGTGCCAGCAGTTACTCGGGGAGGTCTGGGGGAAAACTGTTTTTT. Protein sequence: CASSYSGRSGGKLFF.

This clone was counted a few times. This rearrangement joins TRBV9 to TRBJ1-3; D gene ambiguous. Germline V gives CDR1 SGDLS, CDR2 YYNGEE. The CDR3 loop spans 16 amino acids. Trimming pared 0 bases from V and 0 bases from J, leaving 10 bases between. The CDR3 nucleotides are TGTGCCAGCAGCGTAGGAGGAGGGAGCTCTGGAAACACCATATATTTT. Protein product: CASSVGGGSSGNTIYF.

The V and J genes are TRBV3-1 (or the pseudogene TRBV3-2) and TRBJ2-2; 8 bases fit TRBD1. CDR1 is LGHDT and CDR2 is YNNKEL in the germline V gene (reference sequence). Trimming cost V 3 bases and J 6 bases; bases outside gene matches: 6. The CDR3 loop spans 15 amino acids. For the CDR3, the DNA is TGTGCCAGCAGCCACGGTTCGACAGGGGCCGGGGAGCTGTTTTTT. Protein: CASSHGSTGAGELFF.

The chain couples TRBV4-2 to TRBJ2-3; 12 bases agree with TRBD2. Germline V gene data show CDR1 as LGHNA and CDR2 as YNFKEQ. CDR3 size: 16 residues. V trimming: 3 bases; J trimming: 0 bases; junction bases outside the gene matches: 1. This CDR3 reads CASSHGLAGSTDTQYF. In DNA, the CDR3 is TGTGCCAGCAGCCACGGACTAGCGGGGAGCACAGATACGCAGTATTTT.

The genes are TRBV5-1 and TRBJ2-7, with TRBD2 matching 11 bases. The CDR3 contains 15 residues. After removal of 4 bases from V and 4 bases from J, the junction contained 7 bases not matched to a gene. Germline-derived CDR1 and CDR2 are SGHRS and YFSETQ. CDR3 amino acids: CASSPRTSGSYEQYF. The CDR3 DNA is TGCGCCAGCAGCCCCAGGACTAGCGGGTCATACGAGCAGTACTTC.